Shown below are 28 T cell receptor beta chains from a single sample sequenced in a study of technical replicates of blood from several donors. TCRdb's table, derived via immunoSEQ multiplex PCR, lists solely in-frame clones and lacks some. Found here are about 63,000 clones, approximately 86% of them singletons; the top ten hold over 4%. Sequences were obtained from PBMCs. The receptor set was obtained from a human donor in good health. Some clones in this sample may be carry-over from other donors' samples.

With respect to this clone: The sample has other DNA sequences that encode this CDR3 too. As DNA, the CDR3 is TGCGCCAGCAGCTTGGGACAGGGGGCTTACGAGCAGTACTTC. Protein: CASSLGQGAYEQYF. The rearrangement links TRBV5-1 to TRBJ2-7, with 10 bases identical to TRBD1. CDR1 and CDR2 (germline): SGHRS, YFSETQ. This CDR3 region has 14 residues. Trimming at V came to 0 bases and at J to 4 bases, leaving 1 base not matched to a gene.

The V gene is TRBV6-6, the J gene TRBJ1-1; TRBD1 aligns across 8 bases. The germline V gene encodes CDR1 MNHNY and CDR2 SVGAGI (reference sequence). Losses at the gene ends were 7 bases for V and 6 bases for J; bases not matched to a gene: 10. The CDR3 totals 14 residues. The CDR3 spells CASTDRGWSSEAFF. In nucleotides, the CDR3 is TGTGCCAGCACAGACAGGGGCTGGTCTTCTGAAGCTTTCTTT.

This clone was seen a handful of times. This rearrangement joins TRBV19 to TRBJ2-1, with TRBD2 identical over 8 bases. CDR3 length: 16 amino acids. CDR1 is LNHDA, CDR2 SQIVND, per germline (reference sequence). The V gene end was trimmed by 6 bases and the J gene end by 1 base; junction bases not matched to a gene: 8. The CDR3 DNA reads TGTGCCAGTAGGGAGCGGGGGAGAGAGTCCTACAATGAGCAGTTCTTC. Amino acid sequence: CASRERGRESYNEQFF.

This chain links TRBV10-3 with TRBJ1-2; 10 bases are a match to TRBD1. The CDR3 runs 15 residues. V was clipped by 3 bases and J by 4 bases; unmatched bases: 5. Germline CDR1 is ENHRY and CDR2 is SYGVKD. CDR3 in amino acids: CAISDQDRGGYGYTF. The DNA of the CDR3 is TGTGCCATCAGTGACCAGGACAGGGGGGGCTATGGCTACACCTTC.

This rearrangement joins TRBV9 to TRBJ2-7; 10 bases map to TRBD1. The CDR3 runs 15 residues. With 5 bases clipped from V and 2 bases from J, the junction kept 7 bases outside the gene matches. CDR1 and CDR2 (germline): SGDLS, YYNGEE. CDR3 loop: CASSLRTGGPYEQYF. The CDR3 coding sequence is TGTGCCAGCAGTCTCCGGACAGGGGGTCCCTACGAGCAGTACTTC.

This clone was detected only once. CDR3 in amino acids: CASSTTAHNYEQYF. The CDR3 coding sequence is TGTGCCAGCTCAACGACAGCCCACAACTACGAGCAGTACTTC. The chain employs TRBV18 and TRBJ2-7; weak D call: TRBD1 (5 bases). CDR3 size: 14 residues. CDR1 is KGHSH, CDR2 LQKENI, per germline. Trimming took 5 bases from V and 3 from J, leaving 14 bases between them.

The V gene is TRBV7-6, the J gene TRBJ2-7; 11 bases map to TRBD2. The ends lost 5 bases at V and 3 bases at J; junction bases unmatched: 6. Germline CDR1 and CDR2: SGHVS and FNYEAQ. The CDR3 extends over 15 amino acids. CDR3 in amino acids: CASSPRLAGGYEQYF. The CDR3 nucleotides are TGTGCCAGCAGCCCCCGGCTAGCGGGAGGCTACGAGCAGTACTTC.

The chain recombines TRBV7-2 with TRBJ1-5; D unclear. Germline CDR1 and CDR2: SGHTA and FQGNSA. The CDR3 sequence is 13 residues long. Trimming took off 5 bases at V and 2 bases at J, with 7 bases between the two ends. CDR3: CASSPRGNQPQHF. CDR3 sequence (DNA): TGTGCCAGCAGCCCCCGGGGCAATCAGCCCCAGCATTTT.

The chain links TRBV7-2 to TRBJ2-3; no clear D gene. V was trimmed by 0 bases and J by 0 bases, leaving 7 bases between them. The CDR3 has 15 amino acids. Germline CDR1 is SGHTA and CDR2 is FQGNSA. Here the CDR3 DNA reads TGTGCCAGCAGCTTAGCGGCACCTAGCACAGATACGCAGTATTTT. Encoded protein: CASSLAAPSTDTQYF.

This chain links TRBV7-2 with TRBJ2-1; D possibly corresponds to TRBD2 (6 bases). The germline V gene encodes CDR1 SGHTA and CDR2 FQGNSA. The CDR3 extends over 15 amino acids. V lost 2 bases and J 0 bases, leaving 8 bases between the germline ends. CDR3 protein: CASSLMGGSYNEQFF. CDR3 DNA sequence: TGTGCCAGCAGCTTAATGGGGGGCTCCTACAATGAGCAGTTCTTC.

The chain carries TRBV7-9 and TRBJ2-1; TRBD1 aligns across 8 bases. With 5 bases clipped from V and 5 bases from J, the junction kept 5 bases outside the gene matches. The CDR3 loop spans 14 amino acids. The V gene's germline CDR1 is SEHNR and CDR2 FQNEAQ (reference sequence). The CDR3 spells CASSRKGQDNEQFF. The CDR3 DNA reads as TGTGCCAGCAGCCGAAAGGGACAGGACAATGAGCAGTTCTTC.

The V call is TRBV5-6, the J call TRBJ1-5; TRBD1 matches 7 bases. Germline CDR1 reads SGHDT; CDR2 reads YYEEEE. CDR3 length: 15 residues. V lost 4 bases and J lost 4; bases outside the gene matches: 8. The CDR3 sequence: CASSTTGWGNQPQHF. CDR3 nucleotide sequence: TGTGCCAGCAGCACGACAGGGTGGGGGAATCAGCCCCAGCATTTT. Filled out from reference TRBV5-6 and TRBJ1-5, the complete variable domain reads DAGVTQSPTHLIKTRGQQVTLRCSPKSGHDTVSWYQQALGQGPQFIFQYYEEEERQRGNFPDRFSGHQFPNYSSELNVNALLLGDSALYLCASSTTGWGNQPQHFGDGTRLSIL.

Comments on this clone: The junction shows a germline mismatch at one end, possibly a read error. The chain recombines TRBV10-3 with TRBJ1-3, with D possibly matching TRBD1 (6 bases). In germline, CDR1 is ENHRY, CDR2 SYGVKD. The CDR3 totals 15 residues. The CDR3 coding sequence is TGTGCCATCAGTCAGTCAGGGGAAAGTCGAAACACCATATATTTT. This codes for CAISQSGESRNTIYF.

This clone appeared a few times. The J gene is TRBJ2-1, the V gene TRBV4-3; 10 bases are shared with TRBD2. V gave up 1 base and J gave up 8 bases; unmatched junction bases: 5. The CDR3 is 15 residues long. The germline CDR1 and CDR2 sequences are LGHNA and YSLEER. The CDR3 DNA reads as TGCGCCAGCAGCCAAGGTAGCGGGGGGTGGGATGAGCAGTTCTTC. As protein: CASSQGSGGWDEQFF.

The gene calls are TRBV29-1 and TRBJ2-3; weak D call: TRBD2 (5 bases). Trimming removed 7 bases at V and 2 bases at J, with 10 bases between. The CDR3 runs 12 residues. Germline loops: CDR1 SQVTM, CDR2 ANQGSEA. The CDR3 nucleotides read TGCAGCGGGAAAGCGGACACAGATACGCAGTATTTT. Translation gives CSGKADTDTQYF.

V is TRBV7-2 and J is TRBJ2-1, with a possible D match to TRBD2 (6 bases). CDR1 and CDR2 from the germline V gene are SGHTA and FQGNSA. Trimming removed 5 bases from V and 2 bases from J, with 13 bases in between. The CDR3 contains 15 residues. The DNA for the CDR3 is TGTGCCAGCAGCCTCGATAGCGGAACCTACAATGAGCAGTTCTTC. As protein: CASSLDSGTYNEQFF.

V gene TRBV13 combines with J gene TRBJ2-7, with D perhaps TRBD2 (5 bases). CDR1 PRHDT and CDR2 FYEKMQ come from the germline V gene (reference sequence). V was cut by 3 bases and J by 1 base, with 10 bases left in between. This CDR3 has 14 amino acids. CDR3 residues: CASSFFRGSYEQYF. The CDR3 DNA reads as TGTGCCAGCAGCTTCTTCCGGGGTTCCTACGAGCAGTACTTC.

This chain joins TRBV4-3 and TRBJ2-1; 10 nucleotides agree with TRBD2. The ends lost 2 bases at V and 8 bases at J; junction bases unmatched: 15. The CDR3 covers 18 residues. Germline V lookup: CDR1 LGHNA, CDR2 YSLEER. The CDR3, as DNA: TGCGCCAGCAGCCAAAATTATAAGTTAGCGGGGGGTGTCTATGAGCAGTTCTTC. Residues: CASSQNYKLAGGVYEQFF.

The chain couples TRBV7-2 to TRBJ1-5, with D unresolved. Trimming stripped 3 bases from V and 6 bases from J, with 18 bases between. The germline V gene has CDR1 SGHTA and CDR2 FQGNSA. This CDR3 spans 16 amino acids. This CDR3 reads CASSLASPGFGQPQHF. CDR3 coding DNA: TGTGCCAGCAGCTTGGCTTCACCGGGTTTCGGTCAGCCCCAGCATTTT.

The chain has TRBV7-2 and TRBJ2-5; TRBD2 matches 9 bases. CDR1 and CDR2 (germline): SGHTA, FQGNSA. The V gene end was trimmed by 10 bases and the J gene end by 5 bases; junction bases not matched to a gene: 14. The CDR3 spans 15 residues. CDR3: CATKYSGSFRETQYF. Written as DNA, the CDR3 is TGTGCCACCAAATATAGCGGGAGTTTCCGGGAGACCCAGTACTTC. The entire variable domain, with the rest obtained from reference TRBV7-2 and TRBJ2-5, is as follows: GAGVSQSPSNKVTEKGKDVELRCDPISGHTALYWYRQSLGQGLEFLIYFQGNSAPDKSGLPSDRFSAERTGGSVSTLTIQRTQQEDSAVYLCATKYSGSFRETQYFGPGTRLLVL.

V is TRBV5-1 and J is TRBJ2-1, with TRBD2 matching 8 bases. Unmatched junction bases numbered 7, after V lost 5 bases and J lost 3 bases. The CDR3 is 15 amino acids. Germline assignment: CDR1 SGHRS and CDR2 YFSETQ. DNA of the CDR3: TGCGCCAGCAGGGAGAGCGGGGGAGACTACAATGAGCAGTTCTTC. It yields the protein CASRESGGDYNEQFF.

The J gene is TRBJ2-2, the V gene TRBV7-3; D is unresolved. The CDR3 is 14 residues long. V dropped 4 bases and J dropped 6 bases, with 12 bases sitting between them. Germline CDR1 reads SGHTA; CDR2 reads FQGTGA. The CDR3 reads CASSSNPSAGELFF. The CDR3 nucleotides are TGTGCCAGCAGCTCCAACCCAAGCGCCGGGGAGCTGTTTTTT.

V gene TRBV10-3 combines with J gene TRBJ2-7; no clear D. This CDR3 spans 11 amino acids. Trimming took 3 bases from V and 10 from J, leaving 10 bases between them. In germline, CDR1 is ENHRY, CDR2 SYGVKD. The CDR3 is CAISDPPIQYF. In DNA, the CDR3 is TGTGCCATCAGTGACCCCCCTATCCAGTACTTC.

V usage is TRBV7-8 and J usage is TRBJ2-4, with TRBD1 matching over 8 bases. The CDR3 contains 13 residues. After removal of 6 bases from V and 6 bases from J, the junction contained 4 bases not matched to a gene. Per the germline V gene, CDR1 is SGHVS and CDR2 is FQNEAQ. The DNA for the CDR3 is TGTGCCAGCAGGGAGACAGGGGCAAACATTCAGTACTTC. Translated: CASRETGANIQYF.

J is TRBJ2-1 and V is TRBV2; 11 nucleotides match TRBD2. This CDR3 region has 17 residues. Germline CDR1 is SNHLY and CDR2 is FYNNEI. V shed 5 bases and J 2 bases; nucleotides not matched to a gene: 8. CDR3 nucleotide sequence: TGTGCCAGCAGTCGCACGGGACTAGCGGTCACCTACAATGAGCAGTTCTTC. Protein sequence: CASSRTGLAVTYNEQFF.

This chain links TRBV6-4 with TRBJ2-3, with TRBD2 matching 7 bases. This CDR3 has 12 amino acids. Trimming cost V 5 bases and J 6 bases; bases outside gene matches: 2. In germline, CDR1 is MRHNA, CDR2 SNTAGT. CDR3 protein: CASSPGGDTQYF. CDR3 nucleotide sequence: TGTGCCAGCAGTCCCGGGGGGGATACGCAGTATTTT.

The chain couples TRBV29-1 to TRBJ1-5, with D unresolved. V dropped 5 bases and J dropped 3 bases, with 17 bases sitting between them. Per germline, CDR1 SQVTM and CDR2 ANQGSEA. The CDR3 spans 15 residues. The CDR3 loop reads CSVIVAGGVNQPQHF. In DNA form, the CDR3 reads TGCAGCGTTATCGTGGCCGGCGGGGTCAATCAGCCCCAGCATTTT.

This chain connects TRBV27 to TRBJ1-2, with 9 bases identical to TRBD1. Germline loops: CDR1 MNHEY, CDR2 SMNVEV (reference sequence). J was trimmed by 6 bases and V by 3 bases; bases with no gene match: 2. This CDR3 contains 13 residues. CDR3 region: CASSFGQGHGYTF. For the CDR3, the DNA is TGTGCCAGCAGTTTTGGACAGGGGCATGGCTACACCTTC.